This entry is about one T cell receptor beta chain. This CDR3 spans 16 amino acids. The V segment lost 6 bases and the J segment 6 bases; nucleotides outside the gene matches: 11. CDR1 and CDR2 from the germline V gene are LGHDT and YNNKEL (reference sequence). These data come from a study of blood T cell repertoires in COVID-19. Study details: COVID-19 samples, acute and convalescent, were from the United States, Italy and Spain. PBMCs, B-cell-depleted T cells, or T cells were the source of the cDNA or gDNA that made up the material.

As processed by the authors: The assay estimated nucleated cells by amplifying reference gene primers. Sequencing was performed with immunoSEQ multiplex PCR; in TCRdb, only in-frame clones are kept and a portion is missing. V and J calls and clone size are given by that table; D and trimming were obtained from the DNA. Counted here are roughly 100,000 clones, nearly 90% occurring once; the ten biggest clones make up approximately 3%. The specimen was peripheral blood. The chain is built from TRBV3-1 (or the pseudogene TRBV3-2) and TRBJ2-5; TRBD1 agrees at 12 bases. This clonotype was sampled from a man aged 45 to 65 in a cohort sampled during active COVID-19. The CDR3 region has the DNA TGTGCCAGCAGAAGACCGGGACAGGGGGCGCGGAAGACCCAGTACTTC. Protein product: CASRRPGQGARKTQYF.